This TCR beta chain was identified during a study of response to subunit inactivated influenza vaccine. Broader study findings: It was the authors' suggestion that each seasonal influenza vaccination recruits few new T cells.

V shed 3 bases and J shed 6 bases, with 9 bases lying between them. The germline gives CDR1 LNHDA, CDR2 SQIVND (reference sequence). This CDR3 region has 13 residues. This clonotype was recorded once. The target antigen is unknown. TCRdb re-called the RT-PCR reads through MiXCR, storing one row per CDR3 protein. The sample has about 530,000 distinct CDR3 sequences; about an eighth are singletons. The clonotype was recovered from a man between 45 and 60 years old who received an inactivated influenza vaccine. The specimen comprised PBMCs from blood, sampled 45 days after vaccination. V is TRBV19 and J is TRBJ1-5, with D possibly being TRBD1 (5 bases). CDR3 protein: CASSMGGFQPQHF. In nucleotides, the CDR3 is TGTGCCAGTAGTATGGGGGGATTTCAGCCCCAGCATTTT.